The clone carrying this TCR beta chain was counted between two and nine times. The antigen is unknown. Distinct nucleotide sequences in the sample also encode this CDR3. Trimming took 5 bases from V and 9 from J; bases not matched to a gene: 4. Germline V lookup: CDR1 SGHTA, CDR2 FQGNSA. The CDR3 covers 12 residues. Some clones are missing from TCRdb's copy, which holds only in-frame ones; the method was immunoSEQ multiplex PCR. The top ten hold approximately 1.5% of the sample, which has nearly 1 million clones, more than 75% seen once. The data were taken from a study of shared clonotypes between healthy human individuals. Regarding the study as a whole: Naive subsets, compared against memory subsets, generally had larger estimated richness values. When compared with the clonotypes that were shared by all four sorted-subset donors, the non-shared clonotypes turned out to have lower generation probabilities. Sharing across a handful of donors was seen in roughly 5% of naive CD4 clonotypes.

The receptor was isolated from a man in his late teens or twenties in good health. Input material: memory CD4+ T cells sorted from blood. The sample's subset: CD45RA-negative fraction. This rearrangement joins TRBV7-2 to TRBJ2-1, with TRBD2 identical over 7 bases. This CDR3 reads CASSPGLGEQFF. In nucleotides, the CDR3 is TGTGCCAGCAGCCCCGGACTAGGTGAGCAGTTCTTC. The whole variable domain, filled in from reference TRBV7-2 and TRBJ2-1, reads GAGVSQSPSNKVTEKGKDVELRCDPISGHTALYWYRQSLGQGLEFLIYFQGNSAPDKSGLPSDRFSAERTGGSVSTLTIQRTQQEDSAVYLCASSPGLGEQFFGPGTRLTVL.